The present entry profiles one T cell receptor beta chain with its context. This specimen comes from a study of blood T cell repertoires in COVID-19. The overall study: Acute-phase and convalescent COVID-19 samples originated in the United States, Italy and Spain. From T cells, B-cell-depleted T cells, or PBMCs came the material, which was cDNA or gDNA.

Original data processing: It was from reference gene primer amplification that nucleated cell counts were estimated. Measured with immunoSEQ multiplex PCR; TCRdb has only the in-frame clones, and not every one. V and J calls and clone size come straight from that table; D and trimming were deduced from the DNA. The profile shows some 65,000 clones, roughly 68% of them singletons. V trimming: 7 bases; J trimming: 1 base; junction bases outside the gene matches: 3. The CDR3 extends over 14 amino acids. Germline V gene sequence: CDR1 SGHTA, CDR2 FQGNSA. The clonotype comes from a woman aged 80 or older with acute or convalescent COVID-19. The chain uses TRBV7-2 and TRBJ1-5; 8 nucleotides align to TRBD1. Sequencing input: peripheral blood. CDR3 protein: CASNRQGSNQPQHF. The CDR3, as DNA: TGTGCCAGCAATAGACAGGGGAGCAATCAGCCCCAGCATTTT.